Below, 17 T cell receptor beta chains from the same sample are listed, as sequenced in a study of T cells in Graves' hyperthyroidism and ophthalmopathy. Authors of the study amplified TCR beta CDR3 regions from RNA transcripts. Researchers ran a first-round RT-PCR on the TCR CDR3 using the HTBI primer set. TCRdb called the multiplex PCR reads again in MiXCR, with one record for every CDR3 protein. The table records 390,000 or so distinct CDR3 sequences, roughly 14% of them present only once. Material for sequencing was blood. Every receptor here comes from a man aged 18 to 30 with Graves' ophthalmopathy.

The chain is built from TRBV6-1 and TRBJ2-6; weak D call: TRBD1 (6 bases). This CDR3 has 16 residues. Germline CDR1 is MNHNS and CDR2 is SASEGT. V was clipped by 5 bases and J by 1 base, with 12 bases between them. The CDR3 DNA reads as TGTGCCAGCAGTCCCCGACAGGATTCTGGGGCCAACGTCCTGACTTTC. It specifies CASSPRQDSGANVLTF.

The J gene is TRBJ1-1, the V gene TRBV12-3 or TRBV12-4; D remains unclear. The germline V and J ends were trimmed by 1 base and 7 bases, with 16 bases remaining between them. CDR3 length: 15 amino acids. In nucleotides, the CDR3 is TGTGCCAGCAGTTTAGATTTGAAGGGCCGGGGTGAAGCTTTCTTT. Residues: CASSLDLKGRGEAFF.

This clonotype occurred a few times. This may be a read error: a much more frequent sequence differs by one nucleotide. The chain has TRBV10-3 and TRBJ1-2, with 8 bases aligning to TRBD1. CDR3 length: 13 amino acids. Germline loops: CDR1 ENHRY, CDR2 SYGVKD. V lost 6 bases and J lost 3; bases outside the gene matches: 3. The CDR3 protein is CAISGTGDYGYTF. In nucleotides, the CDR3 is TGTGCCATCAGCGGGACAGGAGACTATGGCTACACCTTC.

This clonotype was detected ten times or more. The gene calls are TRBV20-1 and TRBJ2-1; D unresolved. The germline V gene has CDR1 DFQATT and CDR2 SNEGSKA (reference sequence). This CDR3 has 14 amino acids. V was shortened by 1 base and J by 5 bases, with 12 bases between the two germline ends. The CDR3 DNA is TGCAGTGCTAGAGTACCGAGACACCACAATGAGCAGTTCTTC. As protein: CSARVPRHHNEQFF.

The rearrangement joins TRBV28 to TRBJ1-2; TRBD1 matches 8 bases. J lost 6 bases, V lost 5 bases, and 5 bases had no gene match. CDR1 is MDHEN, CDR2 SYDVKM, per germline. The CDR3 loop spans 13 amino acids. The CDR3 DNA sequence: TGTGCCAGCAGTCTTCAGGGGGCGAATGGCTACACCTTC. Translated, it gives CASSLQGANGYTF.

Regarding this clonotype: With a much larger clone just one base away, this may be a read error. J is TRBJ2-1 and V is TRBV2, with 7 bases lining up with TRBD1. Germline V gene data show CDR1 as SNHLY and CDR2 as FYNNEI. CDR3 length: 14 amino acids. The CDR3 loop is CASSVRPSTGEQLF. Here the CDR3 DNA reads TGTGCCAGCAGTGTGAGACCCTCTACAGGGGAGCAGTTATTC.

In this sample, this clonotype turned up a few times. The chain uses TRBV19 and TRBJ2-7, with 12 bases that match TRBD1. The CDR3 consists of 15 residues. Trimming took 4 bases from V and 5 from J; bases not matched to a gene: 6. CDR1 LNHDA and CDR2 SQIVND come from the germline V gene (reference sequence). The CDR3 nucleotides are TGTGCCAGTAGTAATGGGACAGGGGGCAAGAACGAGCAGTACTTC. Residues: CASSNGTGGKNEQYF.

This clonotype was observed a handful of times. V is TRBV5-6 and J is TRBJ2-1; D uncertain. This CDR3 is built from 14 residues. The germline CDR1 and CDR2 sequences are SGHDT and YYEEEE. Trimming removed 0 bases from V and 4 bases from J, with 8 bases in between. CDR3 nucleotides: TGTGCCAGCAGCTTGGGTTTTGGTTACAATGAGCAGTTCTTC. Encoded protein: CASSLGFGYNEQFF.

The sample holds a few counts of this clonotype. The chain employs TRBV20-1 and TRBJ1-6, with D perhaps matching TRBD1 (5 bases). This CDR3 region has 16 residues. Looked up from germline, CDR1 is DFQATT and CDR2 is SNEGSKA (reference sequence). V shed 0 bases and J shed 7 bases, with 16 bases lying between them. As DNA, the CDR3 is TGCAGTGCTAGAGATCATTTAGGGGTGGGAAATTCACCCCTCCACTTT. The encoded protein is CSARDHLGVGNSPLHF.

This clonotype was counted only a few times. The chain carries TRBV20-1 and TRBJ1-5; D is unresolved. V lost 6 bases and J 5 bases, leaving 14 bases between the germline ends. CDR1 and CDR2 (germline): DFQATT, SNEGSKA (reference sequence). The CDR3 length is 13 residues. The CDR3 sequence: CSAPRDGDQPQHF. The DNA of the CDR3 is TGCAGTGCCCCCCGTGATGGGGATCAGCCCCAGCATTTT.

This clonotype appeared a few times. CDR3 sequence reads: CVLVTGEVEQYF. CDR3 in DNA: TGTGTACTGGTGACAGGGGAGGTCGAGCAGTACTTC. The rearrangement uses TRBV19 and TRBJ2-7; 8 bases agree with TRBD1. This CDR3 contains 12 residues. CDR1 and CDR2 from the germline V gene are LNHDA and SQIVND (reference sequence). Filled out from reference TRBV19 and TRBJ2-7, the complete variable domain reads DGGITQSPKYLFRKEGQNVTLSCEQNLNHDAMYWYRQDPGQGLRLIYYSQIVNDFQKGDIAEGYSVSREKKESFPLTVTSAQKNPTAFYLCVLVTGEVEQYFGPGTRLTVT.

The sample holds many counts of this clonotype. As DNA, the CDR3 is TGCAGTGCTAGAGATGAAAGGGGGGAAATGGAGACCCAGTACTTC. Translated, it gives CSARDERGEMETQYF. This chain joins TRBV20-1 and TRBJ2-5, with D perhaps being TRBD1 or TRBD2 (6 bases each). Between the trimmed V and J ends, which lost 0 bases and 5 bases, there was a span of 16 bases. CDR3 length: 15 amino acids. Germline CDR1 is DFQATT and CDR2 is SNEGSKA (reference sequence).

This clonotype occurred many times. The chain couples TRBV11-2 to TRBJ2-7, with D uncertain. Trimming stripped 3 bases from V and 3 bases from J, with 9 bases between. The CDR3 consists of 13 residues. Germline V gene data show CDR1 as SGHAT and CDR2 as FQNNGV. The CDR3 DNA follows: TGTGCCAGCAGCTTGTACAGCCACTACGAGCAGTACTTC. It codes for CASSLYSHYEQYF.

The chain joins TRBV4-1 to TRBJ2-1; D could derive from TRBD1 or TRBD2 (7 bases each). V was trimmed by 0 bases and J by 4 bases, leaving 13 bases between them. This CDR3 is built from 16 residues. Germline V gene data show CDR1 as MGHRA and CDR2 as YSYEKL. CDR3 residues: CASSQELRGGYNEQFF. The CDR3 DNA reads TGCGCCAGCAGCCAAGAGCTCAGGGGGGGGTACAATGAGCAGTTCTTC.

In its sample, this clonotype was seen a few times. The chain recombines TRBV6-6 with TRBJ2-7, with D possibly matching TRBD2 (6 bases). This CDR3 is built from 15 residues. Per germline, CDR1 MNHNY and CDR2 SVGAGI (reference sequence). V shed 2 bases and J shed 0 bases, with 11 bases lying between them. The CDR3 sequence: CASSYDASDSYEQYF. The CDR3 region has the DNA TGTGCCAGCAGTTACGACGCTAGCGACTCCTACGAGCAGTACTTC.

The chain recombines TRBV7-2 with TRBJ2-1, with 8 bases aligning to TRBD2. V shed 5 bases, J shed 3 bases, and the junction held 9 bases outside the gene matches. The germline V gene has CDR1 SGHTA and CDR2 FQGNSA. The CDR3 runs to 16 residues. CDR3 nucleotide sequence: TGTGCCAGCAGCCGCGTACTAGCGGAACTCTACAATGAGCAGTTCTTC. It codes for CASSRVLAELYNEQFF.

This clonotype showed up many times. The gene calls are TRBV6-1 and TRBJ1-1; maybe TRBD1 (5 bases). CDR3 length: 16 residues. Germline CDR1 is MNHNS and CDR2 is SASEGT. The V end was cut by 5 bases, the J end by 10 bases, with 26 bases between. For the CDR3, the DNA is TGTGCCAGCAGTCGGCGGGACGGAGGCCGTCCGCTAGCAGCTTTCTTT. Translated, it gives CASSRRDGGRPLAAFF.